This TCR beta chain emerged from a study of T cells expressing NK-cell markers. Study information: Repertoire data for TCR beta were derived from sorted T cells (CD3+CD56+NKG2C+, CD3+CD56+NKG2C- and CD3+CD56-NKG2C+).

Study results and caveats: Roughly six donors showed dominant NKG2C+ clonotypes comprising about 1.0-7.5% of their CD8+ T cells. The CD3+CD56-NKG2C+ fraction was also led by these clonotypes in four donors.

Libraries used 5'RACE template switching adding universal primer site and UMIs. TCRdb derives one entry per CDR3 protein from the 5' RACE reads, leaving out DNA. In total, the table holds about 460,000 distinct CDR3 sequences. The CDR3 runs to 15 residues. CDR1 is DFQATT and CDR2 is SNEGSKA in the germline V gene (reference sequence). As to this clonotype: The antigen is undetermined.

This clonotype was sampled from a woman in her forties or fifties in good health. The material sequenced was blood T cells: a sorted CD56 or NKG2C T cell subset, CD4+ or CD8+ T cells, or bulk PBMC T cells (not recorded which). J is TRBJ1-1 and V is TRBV20-1; without DNA, the TCRdb call of TRBD1 cannot be checked. The CDR3 spells CSARDLGGSDTEAFF.